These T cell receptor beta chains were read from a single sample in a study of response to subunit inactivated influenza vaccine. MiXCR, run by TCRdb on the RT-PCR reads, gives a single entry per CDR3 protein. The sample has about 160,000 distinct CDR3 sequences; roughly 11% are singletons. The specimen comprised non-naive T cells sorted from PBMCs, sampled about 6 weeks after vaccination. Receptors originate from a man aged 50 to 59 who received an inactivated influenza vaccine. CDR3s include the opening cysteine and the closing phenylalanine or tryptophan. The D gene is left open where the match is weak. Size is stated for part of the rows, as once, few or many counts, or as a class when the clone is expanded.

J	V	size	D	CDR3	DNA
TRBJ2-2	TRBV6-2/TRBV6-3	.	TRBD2	CASSYSVAGGVTGELFF	TGTGCCAGCAGTTACTCAGTAGCGGGAGGAGTCACCGGGGAGCTGTTTTTT
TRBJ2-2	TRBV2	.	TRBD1	CASSARQGFTGELFF	TGTGCCAGCAGTGCTCGACAGGGATTCACCGGGGAGCTGTTTTTT
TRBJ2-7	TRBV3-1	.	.	CASSQEGQREANEQYF	TGTGCCAGCAGCCAAGAGGGTCAAAGGGAGGCTAACGAGCAGTACTTC
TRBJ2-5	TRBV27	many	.	CASSLGNQETQYF	TGTGCCAGCAGTTTAGGGAATCAAGAGACCCAGTACTTC
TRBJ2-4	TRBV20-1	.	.	CSAIREPRKNIQYF	TGCAGTGCTATTCGGGAGCCCCGCAAAAACATTCAGTACTTC
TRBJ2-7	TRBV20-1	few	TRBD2	CSARSRNLAGAYEQYF	TGCAGTGCTAGATCTAGGAACTTAGCGGGAGCCTACGAGCAGTACTTC
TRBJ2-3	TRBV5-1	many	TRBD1	CASSWGTGDGDTQYF	TGCGCCAGCAGCTGGGGGACAGGGGATGGAGATACGCAGTATTTT
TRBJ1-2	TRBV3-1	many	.	CASSQENYGYTF	TGTGCCAGCAGCCAAGAAAACTATGGCTACACCTTC
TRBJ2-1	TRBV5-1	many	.	CASSFSPDYNEQFF	TGCGCCAGCAGCTTTTCTCCGGATTACAATGAGCAGTTCTTC
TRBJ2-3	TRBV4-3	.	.	CASSHRGSDTQYF	TGCGCCAGCAGCCACCGGGGGTCAGATACGCAGTATTTT
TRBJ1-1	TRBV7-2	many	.	CASSLGAGSTEAFF	TGTGCCAGCAGCTTAGGGGCAGGATCCACTGAAGCTTTCTTT
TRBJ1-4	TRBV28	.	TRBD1	CASRTHTTDRSGGEKQFF	TGTGCCAGCCGAACCCATACAACCGACAGGTCAGGGGGTGAAAAACAGTTTTTT
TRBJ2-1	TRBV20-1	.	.	CSARLRIAVFSYNEQFF	TGCAGTGCTAGACTTCGGATAGCGGTCTTCTCCTACAATGAGCAGTTCTTC
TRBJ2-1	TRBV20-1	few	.	CSARAGELYNEQFF	TGCAGTGCTAGAGCGGGAGAATTGTACAATGAGCAGTTCTTC
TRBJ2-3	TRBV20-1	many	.	CGGSTDTQYF	TGCGGCGGGAGCACAGATACGCAGTATTTT
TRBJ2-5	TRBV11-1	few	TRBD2	CASSRALAGGPITETQYF	TGTGCCAGCAGCAGAGCACTAGCGGGAGGCCCGATTACAGAGACCCAGTACTTC
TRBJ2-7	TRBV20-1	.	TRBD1	CSARDRGTYEQYF	TGCAGTGCAAGGGACAGGGGAACCTACGAGCAGTACTTC
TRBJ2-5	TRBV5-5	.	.	CASSMEGRETQYF	TGTGCCAGCAGTATGGAGGGGAGAGAGACCCAGTACTTC
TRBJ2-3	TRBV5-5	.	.	CASSLERSITDTQYF	TGTGCCAGCAGCTTGGAGAGGAGTATCACAGATACGCAGTATTTT
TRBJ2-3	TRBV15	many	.	CATSRGTTRTDTQYF	TGTGCCACCAGCAGAGGAACGACTCGCACAGATACGCAGTATTTT
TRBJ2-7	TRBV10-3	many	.	CAISGGGRAANEQYF	TGTGCCATCAGCGGAGGGGGGCGAGCCGCCAACGAGCAGTACTTC
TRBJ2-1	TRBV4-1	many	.	CASSQRTGTPYNEQFF	TGCGCCAGCAGCCAGAGAACCGGGACACCGTACAATGAGCAGTTCTTC
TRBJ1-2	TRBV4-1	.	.	CASSQDPSGTTHGYTF	TGCGCCAGCAGCCAAGATCCTAGCGGGACGACTCACGGCTACACCTTC
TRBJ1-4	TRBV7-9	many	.	CASSLEVATNEKLFF	TGTGCCAGCAGCCTGGAAGTTGCAACTAATGAAAAACTGTTTTTT
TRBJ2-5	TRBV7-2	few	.	CASSLAVETQYF	TGTGCCAGCAGCTTAGCTGTCGAGACCCAGTACTTC
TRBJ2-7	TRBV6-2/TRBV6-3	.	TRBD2	CASSLTGTSDGGYF	TGTGCCAGCAGTTTAACCGGGACTAGCGACGGAGGGTACTTC
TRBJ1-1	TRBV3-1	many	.	CASKRGAVNTEAFF	TGTGCCAGCAAACGAGGTGCCGTGAACACTGAAGCTTTCTTT
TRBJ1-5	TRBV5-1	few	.	CASSPGQTNQPQHF	TGCGCCAGCAGCCCAGGACAGACCAATCAGCCCCAGCATTTT
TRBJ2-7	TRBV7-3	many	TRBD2	CASSLTSGTVYEQYF	TGTGCCAGCAGCTTGACTAGCGGGACAGTCTACGAGCAGTACTTC
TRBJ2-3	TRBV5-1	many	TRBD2	CASSVSGGATTDTQYF	TGCGCCAGCAGCGTCAGCGGGGGGGCGACGACAGATACGCAGTATTTT
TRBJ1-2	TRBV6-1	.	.	CASSDETYGYTF	TGTGCCAGCAGTGATGAAACCTATGGCTACACCTTC
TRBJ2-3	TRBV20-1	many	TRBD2	CSANKREGKDTQYF	TGCAGTGCTAATAAGCGGGAGGGCAAAGATACGCAGTATTTT
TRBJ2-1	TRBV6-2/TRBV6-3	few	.	CASSYSRTGLWTSDYNEQFF	TGTGCCAGCAGTTACTCTAGGACAGGGTTATGGACTAGCGACTACAATGAGCAGTTCTTC
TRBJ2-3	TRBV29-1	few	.	CSVVLQGPDTQYF	TGCAGCGTTGTTTTACAGGGACCAGATACGCAGTATTTT
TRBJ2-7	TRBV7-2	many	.	CASSLTGTNYEQYF	TGTGCCAGCAGCTTAACCGGGACAAATTACGAGCAGTACTTC
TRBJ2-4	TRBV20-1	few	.	CSASTGVPRNIQYF	TGCAGTGCCTCGACGGGTGTGCCGAGAAACATTCAGTACTTC
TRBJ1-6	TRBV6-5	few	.	CASSYGGPLRSPLHF	TGTGCCAGCAGTTACGGGGGCCCATTAAGGTCACCCCTCCACTTT
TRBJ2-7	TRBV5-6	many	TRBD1	CASSSYRDRGYEQYF	TGTGCCAGCAGCTCCTACCGGGACAGGGGTTACGAGCAGTACTTC
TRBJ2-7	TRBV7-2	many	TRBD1	CASSQTGGSEQYF	TGTGCCAGCAGTCAAACAGGGGGCAGCGAGCAGTACTTC
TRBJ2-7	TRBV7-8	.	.	CASSLALVGVTGEQYF	TGTGCCAGCAGCTTAGCGCTTGTAGGGGTAACGGGGGAGCAGTACTTC
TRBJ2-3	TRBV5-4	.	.	CASSRRTLSTDTQYF	TGTGCCAGCAGCCGCAGGACACTTAGCACAGATACGCAGTATTTT
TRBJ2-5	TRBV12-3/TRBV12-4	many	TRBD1	CASFSGQGITQYF	TGTGCCAGCTTTTCCGGACAGGGGATTACCCAGTACTTC
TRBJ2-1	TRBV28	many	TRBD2	CASSGRLADYNEQFF	TGTGCCAGCAGTGGAAGACTAGCGGACTACAATGAGCAGTTCTTC
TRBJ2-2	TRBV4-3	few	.	CASSQESIEVGELFF	TGCGCCAGCAGCCAAGAATCGATCGAGGTGGGGGAGCTGTTTTTT
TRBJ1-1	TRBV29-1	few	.	CSVGAAQANTEAFF	TGCAGCGTTGGGGCGGCTCAGGCGAACACTGAAGCTTTCTTT